This TCR beta chain was captured in a study of T cell clonotyping in hematopoietic cell transplantation. This clone was seen a few times. Its antigen is as yet unknown. Study-level results: Higher Inverse Simpson Index values in graft donor and pretransplant recipient predicted broader posttransplant TCR diversity. At the given depth, recipient repertoires were over 95% de novo clonotypes. Without cell sorting, CD4 versus CD8 contributions remain unresolved. After transplant, recipient diversity fell while pathologically expanded clonotypes grew through day 180.

The V end was cut by 3 bases, the J end by 9 bases, with 18 bases between. The CDR3 consists of 14 residues. CDR1 PRHDT and CDR2 FYEKMQ come from the germline V gene (reference sequence). Only in-frame clones appear in the TCRdb table, and some are missing; sequencing was by immunoSEQ multiplex PCR. This table has about 16,000 clones, 70% to 90% appearing once. The receptor comes from a woman aged 40 to 55 in good health. Some clones in this sample may be carry-over from other donors' samples. This chain joins TRBV13 and TRBJ2-7, with D tentatively TRBD2 (6 bases). Sequencing input: peripheral blood mononuclear cells. CDR3 nucleotides: TGTGCCAGCAGCTTCGGAGGGTTTATACGAGGGCAGTACTTC. Its protein product is CASSFGGFIRGQYF.